Following are 5 T cell receptor beta chains from one sample sequenced in a study of shared clonotypes between healthy human individuals. Produced via immunoSEQ multiplex PCR; TCRdb's table is partial and in-frame only. The sample includes a few million clones, 80% to 95% of them seen just once. Sequencing used naive CD4+ T cells from PBMCs. As for subset: CD45RA+ positively selected. Source of these receptors: a man aged 18-30 years in good health. Some clones in this sample may be carry-over from other donors' samples.

This chain uses TRBV18 with TRBJ1-5; D unclear. The germline CDR1 and CDR2 sequences are KGHSH and LQKENI. The CDR3 sequence is 15 residues long. V was cut by 3 bases and J by 0 bases, with 9 bases left in between. The CDR3 DNA reads TGTGCCAGCTCACCTTCGACCCTTAGCAATCAGCCCCAGCATTTT. Its protein product is CASSPSTLSNQPQHF.

This clone was recorded at least ten times. The chain recombines TRBV6-6 with TRBJ1-1, with a tentative D call TRBD1 (5 bases). The CDR3 loop spans 15 amino acids. CDR1 is MNHNY and CDR2 is SVGAGI in the germline V gene (reference sequence). Deletions cut 2 bases from V and 7 bases from J, with 17 bases between. The DNA for the CDR3 is TGTGCCAGCAGTTACCCCGGAAGACAGCCAAATGAAGCTTTCTTT. Its translation: CASSYPGRQPNEAFF.

This chain joins TRBV25-1 and TRBJ2-2; 12 nucleotides line up with TRBD2. Germline lookup yields CDR1 MGHDK and CDR2 SYGVNS. The CDR3 length is 18 residues. With 6 bases clipped from V and 2 bases from J, the junction kept 10 bases outside the gene matches. CDR3: CASSPRLAGGRNTGELFF. The DNA for the CDR3 is TGTGCCAGCAGCCCTCGGCTAGCGGGAGGGCGTAACACCGGGGAGCTGTTTTTT.

CDR3 coding DNA: TGTGCCTGGAACCCGGGCCAGGGAAGCACCGGGGAGCTGTTTTTT. This sequence encodes CAWNPGQGSTGELFF. The chain employs TRBV30 and TRBJ2-2; D possibly corresponds to TRBD1 (5 bases). Between the trimmed V and J ends, which lost 4 bases and 4 bases, there was a span of 16 bases. The germline gives CDR1 GTSNPN, CDR2 SVGIG (reference sequence). The CDR3 is 15 residues long.

V gene TRBV6-6 combines with J gene TRBJ2-1; weak D call: TRBD2 (6 bases). V was cut by 7 bases and J by 3 bases, with 16 bases left in between. Germline assignment: CDR1 MNHNY and CDR2 SVGAGI (reference sequence). CDR3 size: 15 residues. DNA of the CDR3: TGTGCCAGCAATACCCAGAATAGCGGCTACAATGAGCAGTTCTTC. This translates into CASNTQNSGYNEQFF.